This T cell receptor beta chain emerged from a study of T cell repertoires in cytomegalovirus infection. TCRdb re-called the reads through MiXCR, storing one row per CDR3 protein. This sample yields under 200,000 distinct CDR3 sequences, of which roughly 9% are seen a single time; approximately 4.3% belongs to the top ten. CDR1 SGHDN and CDR2 FVKESK come from the germline V gene. The CDR3 has 15 amino acids. V lost 6 bases and J 6 bases, leaving 18 bases between the germline ends. The source of this sequence is a human donor in good health (CMV status not recorded). Some clones in this sample may be carry-over from other donors' samples. The sample consisted of PBMCs. V is TRBV14 and J is TRBJ2-1; possibly TRBD1 for D (6 bases). The CDR3 DNA sequence: TGTGCCAGCAGTCCAAGCAGGGGTCAGGTCAATGAGCAGTTCTTC. Translation: CASSPSRGQVNEQFF. The full variable domain, its missing parts supplied by reference TRBV14 and TRBJ2-1, is EAGVTQFPSHSVIEKGQTVTLRCDPISGHDNLYWYRRVMGKEIKFLLHFVKESKQDESGMPNNRFLAERTGGTYSTLKVQPAELEDSGVYFCASSPSRGQVNEQFFGPGTRLTVL.